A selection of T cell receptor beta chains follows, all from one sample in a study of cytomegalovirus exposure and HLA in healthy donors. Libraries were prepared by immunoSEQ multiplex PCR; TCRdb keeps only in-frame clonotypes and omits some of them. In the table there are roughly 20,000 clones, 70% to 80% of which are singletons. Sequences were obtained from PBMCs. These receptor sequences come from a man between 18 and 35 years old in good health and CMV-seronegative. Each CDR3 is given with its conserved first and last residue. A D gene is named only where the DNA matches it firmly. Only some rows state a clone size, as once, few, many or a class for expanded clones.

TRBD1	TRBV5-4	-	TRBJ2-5	CASNIETGGGETQYF	TGTGCCAGCAACATCGAGACAGGGGGCGGAGAGACCCAGTACTTC
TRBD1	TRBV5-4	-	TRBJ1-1	CASSLGQGLDAFF	TGTGCCAGCAGCTTGGGACAGGGGTTGGATGCTTTCTTT
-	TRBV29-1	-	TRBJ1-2	CSVLPVQGLNYGYTF	TGCAGCGTTCTACCGGTTCAGGGGCTTAACTATGGCTACACCTTC
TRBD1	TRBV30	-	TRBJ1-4	CAWSVKGTGGNEKLFF	TGTGCCTGGAGTGTAAAGGGGACAGGGGGCAATGAAAAACTGTTTTTT
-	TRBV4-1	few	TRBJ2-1	CASSQRSGDEQFF	TGCGCCAGCAGCCAACGGAGCGGCGATGAGCAGTTCTTC
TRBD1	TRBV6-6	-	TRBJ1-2	CASLPGGSSYGYTF	TGTGCCAGCCTCCCAGGGGGGAGCTCCTATGGCTACACCTTC
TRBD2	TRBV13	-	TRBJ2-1	CASSSTGLAFNEQFF	TGTGCCAGCAGCAGCACGGGACTAGCGTTCAATGAGCAGTTCTTC
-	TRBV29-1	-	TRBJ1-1	CSVVHSEAPNTEAFF	TGCAGCGTTGTACATTCGGAGGCGCCGAACACTGAAGCTTTCTTT
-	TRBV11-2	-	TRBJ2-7	CASSSTHLRSATAYEQYF	TGTGCCAGCAGCTCAACCCACCTTCGGAGCGCGACCGCCTACGAGCAGTACTTC
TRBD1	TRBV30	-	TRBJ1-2	CAWEHRGGSYTF	TGTGCCTGGGAACACAGGGGAGGAAGTTACACCTTC
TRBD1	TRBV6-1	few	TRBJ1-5	CASSEDGAGGGQPQHF	TGTGCCAGCAGTGAAGACGGTGCAGGGGGAGGTCAGCCCCAGCATTTT
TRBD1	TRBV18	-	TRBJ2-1	CASSPRRDSNEQFF	TGTGCCAGCTCACCACGACGGGACAGTAATGAGCAGTTCTTC
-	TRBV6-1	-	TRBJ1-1	CASSERPPGTEAFF	TGTGCCAGCAGTGAAAGACCTCCAGGCACTGAAGCTTTCTTT
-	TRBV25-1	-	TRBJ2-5	CASVGVETQYF	TGTGCCAGCGTAGGGGTGGAGACCCAGTACTTC
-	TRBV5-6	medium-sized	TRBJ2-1	CASYDNLAAYNEQFF	TGTGCCAGCTACGACAATCTAGCCGCCTACAATGAGCAGTTCTTC
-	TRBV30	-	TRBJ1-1	CAHQPGWREAFF	TGTGCCCACCAGCCTGGGTGGAGGGAGGCTTTCTTT
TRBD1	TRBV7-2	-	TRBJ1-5	CASSLVTGVNQPQHF	TGTGCCAGCAGCTTGGTGACAGGGGTGAATCAGCCCCAGCATTTT
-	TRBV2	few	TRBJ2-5	CASSEGGSQQETQYF	TGTGCCAGCAGTGAGGGGGGATCCCAGCAGGAGACCCAGTACTTC
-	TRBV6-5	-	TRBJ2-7	CATTGQGGQYF	TGTGCCACTACCGGCCAGGGGGGGCAGTACTTC
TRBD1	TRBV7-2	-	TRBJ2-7	CASSLSGQGYEQYF	TGTGCCAGCAGCTTATCTGGACAGGGGTACGAGCAGTACTTC
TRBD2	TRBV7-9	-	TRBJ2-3	CASVLAGGTDTQYF	TGTGCCAGCGTCCTTGCGGGAGGCACAGATACGCAGTATTTT
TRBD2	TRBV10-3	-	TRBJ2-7	CAISPGGASQYF	TGTGCCATCAGCCCCGGGGGGGCTTCGCAGTACTTC
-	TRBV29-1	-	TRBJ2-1	CSAGRRGNEQFF	TGCAGCGCCGGTCGGCGGGGCAATGAGCAGTTCTTC
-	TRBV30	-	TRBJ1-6	CAWGDNSPLHF	TGTGCCTGGGGGGACAACTCACCCCTCCACTTT
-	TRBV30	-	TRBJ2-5	CAWSQTRPLEETQYF	TGTGCCTGGAGCCAGACGAGACCCCTAGAAGAGACCCAGTACTTC
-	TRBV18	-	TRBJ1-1	CASSPGQNTEAFF	TGTGCCAGCTCACCGGGACAGAACACTGAAGCTTTCTTT
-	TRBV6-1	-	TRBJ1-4	CASSEGIGIGEKLFF	TGTGCCAGCAGTGAAGGTATCGGGATCGGTGAAAAACTGTTTTTT
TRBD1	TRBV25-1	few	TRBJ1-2	CASSQGQGTYGYTF	TGTGCCAGCAGCCAGGGACAGGGGACCTATGGCTACACCTTC
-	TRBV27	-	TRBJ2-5	CASSPLDSGETQYF	TGTGCCAGCAGCCCTCTCGACTCCGGGGAGACCCAGTACTTC
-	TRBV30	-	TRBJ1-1	CAWSPPATPNREAFF	TGTGCCTGGTCCCCCCCCGCTACCCCGAACAGGGAAGCTTTCTTT
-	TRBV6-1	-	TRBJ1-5	CASSLSRDQPQHF	TGTGCCAGCAGTTTGAGCCGGGATCAGCCCCAGCATTTT
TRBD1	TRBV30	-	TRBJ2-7	CAWSSLGDSSYEQYF	TGTGCCTGGTCGTCCCTAGGGGACAGCTCCTACGAGCAGTACTTC
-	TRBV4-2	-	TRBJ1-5	CASSQGQGQGQPQHF	TGTGCCAGCAGCCAAGGGCAGGGGCAGGGTCAGCCCCAGCATTTT
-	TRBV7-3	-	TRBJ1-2	CASSIKVREADGYTF	TGTGCCAGCAGCATAAAGGTCAGGGAGGCGGATGGCTACACCTTC
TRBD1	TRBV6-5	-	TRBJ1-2	CASRTRDSSGYTF	TGTGCCAGCAGGACCCGGGACAGTAGTGGCTACACCTTC
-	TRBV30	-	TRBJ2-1	CAWSEGLYNEQFF	TGTGCCTGGAGTGAGGGACTCTACAATGAGCAGTTCTTC
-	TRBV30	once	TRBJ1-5	CAWSALGQAGNQPQHF	TGTGCCTGGAGCGCCTTGGGGCAGGCGGGCAATCAGCCCCAGCATTTT
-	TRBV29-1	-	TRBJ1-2	CSVEVEGSIYGYTF	TGCAGCGTTGAGGTGGAGGGAAGCATCTATGGCTACACCTTC
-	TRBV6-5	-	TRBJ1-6	CASSYLGGLSPLHF	TGTGCCAGCAGTTACCTTGGGGGCCTTTCACCCCTCCACTTT
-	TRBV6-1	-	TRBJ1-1	CASSAGLDTEAFF	TGTGCCAGCAGTGCAGGGTTAGACACTGAAGCTTTCTTT
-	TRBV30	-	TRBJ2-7	CAWMKEGFSFQSYEQYF	TGTGCCTGGATGAAGGAGGGGTTCTCCTTCCAGAGCTACGAGCAGTACTTC
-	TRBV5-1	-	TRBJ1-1	CASTPRNSMNTEAFF	TGCGCCAGCACCCCCCGTAACAGTATGAACACTGAAGCTTTCTTT
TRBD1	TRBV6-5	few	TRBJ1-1	CASRTGTGLNTEAFF	TGTGCCAGCAGAACGGGGACAGGGTTGAACACTGAAGCTTTCTTT
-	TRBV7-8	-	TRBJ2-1	CASSLAPGEQFF	TGTGCCAGCAGCTTAGCTCCGGGTGAGCAGTTCTTC
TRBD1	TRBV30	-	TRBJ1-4	CAWGQAEKLFF	TGTGCCTGGGGACAGGCTGAAAAACTGTTTTTT
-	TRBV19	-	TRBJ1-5	CASMPDRLSNQPQHF	TGTGCCAGTATGCCAGACAGACTCAGCAATCAGCCCCAGCATTTT
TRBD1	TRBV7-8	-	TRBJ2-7	CASSWTGLYEQYF	TGTGCCAGCAGCTGGACAGGACTCTACGAGCAGTACTTC
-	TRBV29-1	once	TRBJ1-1	CSVGSNRREAFF	TGCAGCGTCGGATCTAACAGACGTGAAGCTTTCTTT
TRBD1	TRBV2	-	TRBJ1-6	CASSERQGDSPLHF	TGTGCCAGCAGTGAACGACAGGGAGACTCACCCCTCCACTTT
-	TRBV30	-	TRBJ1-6	CAWREGRASPLHF	TGTGCCTGGAGGGAGGGGAGGGCTTCACCCCTCCACTTT
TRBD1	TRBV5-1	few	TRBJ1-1	CASSLVGTVMNTEAFF	TGCGCCAGCAGCTTGGTTGGGACAGTCATGAACACTGAAGCTTTCTTT
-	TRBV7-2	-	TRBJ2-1	CASSLPHGGYNEQFF	TGTGCCAGCAGCCTCCCCCACGGGGGATACAATGAGCAGTTCTTC